The 14 T cell receptor beta chains given below trace back to one sample, sequenced in a study of T-cell reconstitution after alpha-beta-depleted transplantation in children. Preparation of the TCRbeta library used unique molecular identifiers. TCRdb re-called the PCR reads through MiXCR, storing one row per CDR3 protein. This sample has 700,000 to 950,000 distinct CDR3 sequences, with roughly 15% found just once. The sequencing here drew on PBMCs, mostly from graft donor cells, taken 360 days after TCRalphabeta/CD19-depleted stem cell transplant. These receptors were taken from a male patient younger than 18 who had a stem cell transplant for acute lymphoblastic leukemia, so the T cells may come from the graft donor.

The V and J genes are TRBV7-2 and TRBJ1-2, with a tentative D call TRBD1 (5 bases). The germline V gene has CDR1 SGHTA and CDR2 FQGNSA. Trimming cost V 3 bases and J 4 bases, with 12 bases left between them. This CDR3 contains 14 residues. CDR3 nucleotides: TGTGCCAGCAGCTTCTTGGGGGGGTCCTATGGCTACACCTTC. This gives the protein CASSFLGGSYGYTF.

This chain uses TRBV6-6 with TRBJ2-5; no firm D call. The CDR3 loop spans 12 amino acids. Germline V CDR1 and CDR2: MNHNY, SVGAGI (reference sequence). Trimming stripped 2 bases from V and 4 bases from J, with 5 bases between. For the CDR3, the DNA is TGTGCCAGCAGTTACAGGGCAGAGACCCAGTACTTC. Its translation: CASSYRAETQYF.

This clonotype has only one observation. CDR3 in DNA: TGTGCCAGCAGTCGCTCCCGGCCCCACGGGACCGGGGAGCTGTTTTTT. The encoded protein is CASSRSRPHGTGELFF. J is TRBJ2-2 and V is TRBV7-6, with no clear D. Looked up from germline, CDR1 is SGHVS and CDR2 is FNYEAQ. The CDR3 totals 16 residues. Trimming removed 6 bases at V and 5 bases at J, with 19 bases between.

This clonotype was seen a single time. V and J are TRBV18 and TRBJ2-3; 7 bases are shared with TRBD2. The CDR3 totals 15 residues. Trimming removed 3 bases from V and 4 bases from J; junction bases left unmatched: 7. The V gene's germline CDR1 is KGHSH and CDR2 LQKENI. The CDR3 coding sequence is TGTGCCAGCTCACCCCCACCCGCGGGGGCAGATACGCAGTATTTT. The encoded protein is CASSPPPAGADTQYF.

V gene TRBV5-1 combines with J gene TRBJ2-5; 13 bases fit TRBD2. Germline V gene data show CDR1 as SGHRS and CDR2 as YFSETQ. This CDR3 is built from 15 residues. J lost 4 bases, V lost 7 bases, and 7 bases had no gene match. Here the CDR3 reads CASGGTSGRGETQYF. The CDR3 DNA sequence: TGCGCCAGCGGGGGCACTAGCGGGAGGGGAGAGACCCAGTACTTC.

The chain has TRBV3-1 and TRBJ1-5, with D hard to call. There are 17 residues in the CDR3. Trimming pared 0 bases from V and 3 bases from J, leaving 15 bases between. Germline loops: CDR1 LGHDT, CDR2 YNNKEL (reference sequence). The CDR3 DNA sequence: TGTGCCAGCAGCCAAGACCTACCGCAGATGTACAATCAGCCCCAGCATTTT. Translating gives CASSQDLPQMYNQPQHF. Supplemented by reference TRBV3-1 and TRBJ1-5, the full variable domain reads DTAVSQTPKYLVTQMGNDKSIKCEQNLGHDTMYWYKQDSKKFLKIMFSYNNKELIINETVPNRFSPKSPDKAHLNLHINSLELGDSAVYFCASSQDLPQMYNQPQHFGDGTRLSIL.

This clonotype occurred a few times. The chain has TRBV12-3 or TRBV12-4 and TRBJ2-3, with 7 positions matching TRBD2. The CDR3 consists of 16 residues. Losses at the gene ends were 4 bases for V and 2 bases for J; bases not matched to a gene: 9. This CDR3 is CASSSPGAGFTDTQYF. The CDR3 region has the DNA TGTGCCAGCAGTTCACCGGGAGCGGGGTTCACAGATACGCAGTATTTT.

The rearrangement links TRBV7-9 to TRBJ1-1; no clear D. Germline CDR1 is SEHNR and CDR2 is FQNEAQ (reference sequence). The CDR3 consists of 16 residues. Trimming stripped 2 bases from V and 2 bases from J, with 15 bases between. The CDR3 DNA follows: TGTGCCAGCAGCTTAAGTTTTGGTAGATCAAACACTGAAGCTTTCTTT. As protein: CASSLSFGRSNTEAFF.

The chain combines TRBV4-2 with TRBJ2-3, with a possible D match to TRBD1 (5 bases). Trimming shortened V by 0 bases and J by 7 bases, and 23 bases separated the two germline ends. CDR1 and CDR2 (germline): LGHNA, YNFKEQ. The CDR3 is made up of 18 amino acids. CDR3 region: CASSQEGMGQGRRNTQYF. For the CDR3, the DNA is TGTGCCAGCAGCCAAGAAGGAATGGGGCAGGGTCGCCGGAATACGCAGTATTTT.

This clonotype turned up a few times. The V gene is TRBV27, the J gene TRBJ2-3; no clear D. With 5 bases removed from V and 0 bases from J, the gap between germline ends came to 9 bases. Germline V gene lookup returns CDR1 MNHEY and CDR2 SMNVEV (reference sequence). This CDR3 contains 14 residues. The CDR3 loop is CASSTQASTDTQYF. CDR3 nucleotides: TGTGCCAGCAGTACCCAGGCAAGCACAGATACGCAGTATTTT.

This clonotype was seen only a few times. The V gene is TRBV5-1, the J gene TRBJ2-1; D possibly corresponds to TRBD2 (5 bases). Germline V lookup: CDR1 SGHRS, CDR2 YFSETQ. Trimming took off 0 bases at V and 10 bases at J, with 8 bases between the two ends. The CDR3 extends over 12 amino acids. CDR3 in DNA: TGCGCCAGCAGCTTGGGGACTGGGGAGCAGTTCTTC. Its protein product is CASSLGTGEQFF.

This clonotype has just a few counts. The chain is built from TRBV2 and TRBJ2-1; D gene unclear. The CDR3 runs to 13 residues. The V gene lost 2 bases and the J gene lost 4 bases, with 6 bases spanning the gap. Germline loops: CDR1 SNHLY, CDR2 FYNNEI. The CDR3 here is CASSEPRYNEQFF. CDR3 nucleotide sequence: TGTGCCAGCAGTGAACCTAGATACAATGAGCAGTTCTTC.

The V and J genes are TRBV11-2 and TRBJ2-5, with a weak D call TRBD1 (6 bases). Germline V lookup: CDR1 SGHAT, CDR2 FQNNGV. V lost 6 bases, J lost 4 bases, and 18 bases lay in between. The CDR3 is 15 amino acids. The CDR3 here is CASRSLQGYGETQYF. CDR3 in DNA: TGTGCCAGCAGATCCCTCCAGGGGTACGGAGAGACCCAGTACTTC.

The gene calls are TRBV2 and TRBJ2-5, with 7 bases lining up with TRBD1. The ends lost 11 bases at V and 5 bases at J; junction bases unmatched: 8. Germline V gene data show CDR1 as SNHLY and CDR2 as FYNNEI. The length of the CDR3 is 12 residues. The CDR3 DNA reads as TGTGCCGGAAACAGGGGTAGGGAGACCCAGTACTTC. Translation: CAGNRGRETQYF.